The present T cell receptor beta chain was sequenced within a study of beta chain features in type 1 diabetes (dated by TCRdb to about 2018). The study in broad terms: Patients and healthy donors did not differ in mean age, gender distribution, total cell number or subset yield. Across all samples, about 110 million sorted cells were examined, and cell number per subset correlated strongly with RNA yield. In the study, TCRB repertoires of sorted circulating CD4+ T cell subsets from recently diagnosed type 1 diabetes patients were compared with those of matched healthy donors. Regulatory and stem cell-like memory subsets were obtained from only 8 patients and roughly 8 healthy donors, while naive and central memory subsets were obtained from all 28 donors.

The entire isolated RNA was reverse transcribed using the High Capacity cDNA Reverse Transcription Kit, and thus expressed TCRB transcripts were sequenced. Naive, central memory and regulatory T cell samples underwent deep immunoSEQ sequencing, averaging about 3.57 million total reads per sample. Sorted cells were lysed in RLT buffer and RNA was extracted with DNase-treated RNeasy Micro or Mini kits, depending on cell number. To prevent cross-contamination, each cell subset was processed individually, whereas patient and healthy donor samples were processed jointly. The immunoSEQ multiplex PCR was used to amplify TCRB sequences from cDNA, yielding 87-bp fragments that span the CDR3 region. Sequencing of the amplicons was done on the Illumina HiSeq platform. The paper's data handling went like this. PCR bias was corrected computationally using synthetic template baselines, and reads within Hamming distance 2 were collapsed, with unmergeable singletons discarded. Reads were aligned against IMGT to assign V, D and J genes, CDR3 length and insertions or deletions at six rearrangement sites. Clonotype counts were normalized to sorted cell number within each subset before computing true diversity and Gini coefficients with the tcR R package. The overlap coefficient, calculated on TCRB nucleotide sequences, was used to measure repertoire sharing. The source is immuneACCESS, and TCRdb retained only in-frame sequences with V and J called. Part of the clones is not carried over; for the studies checked, unresolved V genes explain less than half of this, and the remainder is unexplained. V, J and clone size are those of that table, while D and trimming were read from the DNA. The sample table records some 150,000 clones; about 13% of these occur just once. The top ten hold about 1.3% of the sample.

The germline V gene sets CDR1 to MGHRA and CDR2 to YSYEKL. Measured from the cysteine to the phenylalanine, the CDR3 is 17 residues long. The DNA shown is the 51-base CDR3, in frame from base 1. Trimming costs V 4 bases and J 2 bases, and their ends lie 20 bases apart. General conclusions and limits of the study: A moderate but significant shortening of TCRB CDR3 length was observed in type 1 diabetes patients in all four CD4+ subsets. Because cDNA was sequenced instead of genomic DNA, highly expressing activated cells could be over-represented, though the groups showed no difference in activation or CD3 levels. The naive, central memory and regulatory TCRB repertoires appeared to resemble one another more closely among patients than among healthy donors. At VDJ recombination sites, patients with type 1 diabetes made fewer insertions and deleted more nucleotides, a pattern implying thymic rearrangement abnormalities. PCR might favor shorter templates, but patient and control samples were amplified and corrected together, so any skew would affect both groups equally. Because small numbers of individuals were included in the HLA sub-analyses, any influence of HLA type on TCRB rearrangement was left unresolved.

From each donor, a single peripheral blood sample of 100 to 150 mL on average was drawn into heparinised tubes. A BD FACSAria II was used to sort naive, central memory, regulatory and stem cell-like memory CD4+ T cells with a panel that included CD45RO, CCR7, CD25, CD127, CD95 and CD27. Purity was above 95% for every sorted population. PBMCs were isolated immediately by Lymphoprep density gradient centrifugation and stained directly without culture. So that batch effects would be minimized, each experiment stained and sorted samples in pairs, pairing one healthy donor with one patient. This clone came up a few times. What this receptor recognizes is not known. No quality values exist for individual bases; no much larger clone is one base distant.

The receptor was derived from a young man with type 1 diabetes. The V and J genes are TRBV4-1 and TRBJ1-1; the best D guess is TRBD1, with 6 bases matching. The sample comprised central memory CD4+ T cells from blood. The bases read TGCGCCAGCAGCCCCCAGGAGGACAGAAATATAAACACTGAAGCTTTCTTT. The encoded protein is CASSPQEDRNINTEAFF.